The clone carrying this T cell receptor beta chain was observed a handful of times. V was shortened by 5 bases and J by 2 bases, with 10 bases between the two germline ends. Germline lookup yields CDR1 LGHDT and CDR2 YNNKEL (reference sequence). The CDR3 runs to 14 residues. This sample stems from a study of blood T cell repertoires in COVID-19. Study-level information: T cells, B-cell-depleted T cells, or PBMCs supplied cDNA or gDNA.

Method: immunoSEQ multiplex PCR; TCRdb's copy keeps in-frame clones and lacks some. In the table there are around 380,000 clones, roughly 86% of which are singletons. The rearrangement joins TRBV3-1 (or the pseudogene TRBV3-2) to TRBJ1-5, with a possible D match to TRBD1 (6 bases). The sample taken for sequencing was PBMCs or T cells enriched from blood (not recorded which). This receptor was taken from a man aged 30 to 45 who had recovered from COVID-19. The CDR3 protein is CASSTQGGNQPQHF. As DNA, the CDR3 is TGTGCCAGCAGCACACAGGGTGGCAATCAGCCCCAGCATTTT.